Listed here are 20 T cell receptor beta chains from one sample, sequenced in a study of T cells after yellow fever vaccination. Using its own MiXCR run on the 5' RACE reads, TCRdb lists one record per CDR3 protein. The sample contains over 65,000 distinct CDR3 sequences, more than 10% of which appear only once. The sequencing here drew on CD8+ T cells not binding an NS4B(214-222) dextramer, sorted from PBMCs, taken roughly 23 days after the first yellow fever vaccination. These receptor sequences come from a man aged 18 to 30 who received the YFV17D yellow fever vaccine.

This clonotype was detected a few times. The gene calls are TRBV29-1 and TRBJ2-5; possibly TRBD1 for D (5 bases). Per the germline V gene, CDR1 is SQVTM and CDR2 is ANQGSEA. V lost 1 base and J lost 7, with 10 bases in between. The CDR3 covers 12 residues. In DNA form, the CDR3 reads TGCAGCGTTGAAGGACAGACCGGGACCCAGTACTTC. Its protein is CSVEGQTGTQYF.

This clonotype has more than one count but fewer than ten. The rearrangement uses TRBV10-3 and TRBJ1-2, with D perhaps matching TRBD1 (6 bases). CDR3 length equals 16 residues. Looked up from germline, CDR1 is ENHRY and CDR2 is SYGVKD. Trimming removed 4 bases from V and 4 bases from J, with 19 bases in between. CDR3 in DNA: TGTGCCATCAGTGCTACAGGGCCCGAACTAGGCTATGGCTACACCTTC. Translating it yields CAISATGPELGYGYTF.

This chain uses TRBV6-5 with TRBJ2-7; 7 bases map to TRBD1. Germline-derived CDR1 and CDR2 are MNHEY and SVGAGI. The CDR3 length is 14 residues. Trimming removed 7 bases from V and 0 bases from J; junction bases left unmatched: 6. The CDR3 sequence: CASNHRGDSYEQYF. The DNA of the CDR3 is TGTGCCAGCAATCACAGGGGCGACTCCTACGAGCAGTACTTC.

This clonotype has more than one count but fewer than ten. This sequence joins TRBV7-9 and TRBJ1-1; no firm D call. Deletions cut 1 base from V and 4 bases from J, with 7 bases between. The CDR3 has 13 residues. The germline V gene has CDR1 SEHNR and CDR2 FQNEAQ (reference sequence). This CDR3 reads CASSLVAITEAFF. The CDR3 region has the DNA TGTGCCAGCAGCTTAGTTGCAATCACTGAAGCTTTCTTT.

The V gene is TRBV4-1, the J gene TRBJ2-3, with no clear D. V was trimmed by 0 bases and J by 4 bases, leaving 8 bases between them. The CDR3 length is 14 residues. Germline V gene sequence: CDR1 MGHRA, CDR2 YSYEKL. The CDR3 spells CASSQDPASDTQYF. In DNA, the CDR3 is TGCGCCAGCAGCCAAGATCCAGCGTCAGATACGCAGTATTTT.

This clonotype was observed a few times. Written as DNA, the CDR3 is TGTGCCAGCAGCTTAAATCACTACAATGAGCAGTTCTTC. Residues: CASSLNHYNEQFF. This chain links TRBV7-8 with TRBJ2-1; D is unresolved. Per the germline V gene, CDR1 is SGHVS and CDR2 is FQNEAQ. This CDR3 is built from 13 residues. V was shortened by 2 bases and J by 3 bases, with 5 bases between the two germline ends.

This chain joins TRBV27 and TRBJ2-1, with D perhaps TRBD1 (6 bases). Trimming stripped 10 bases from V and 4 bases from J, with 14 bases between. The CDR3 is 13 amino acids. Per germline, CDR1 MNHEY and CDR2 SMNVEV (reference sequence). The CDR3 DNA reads TGTGCCACCCAGGGGTCCCCTTACAATGAGCAGTTCTTC. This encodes CATQGSPYNEQFF.

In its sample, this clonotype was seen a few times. The CDR3 nucleotides read TGTGCCAGCAGCGCCGAAGGAAGTAGCAATCAGCCCCAGCATTTT. It specifies CASSAEGSSNQPQHF. This chain uses TRBV7-9 with TRBJ1-5; D remains ambiguous. V lost 5 bases and J 0 bases, leaving 11 bases between the germline ends. The CDR3 spans 15 residues. Germline CDR1 and CDR2: SEHNR and FQNEAQ (reference sequence).

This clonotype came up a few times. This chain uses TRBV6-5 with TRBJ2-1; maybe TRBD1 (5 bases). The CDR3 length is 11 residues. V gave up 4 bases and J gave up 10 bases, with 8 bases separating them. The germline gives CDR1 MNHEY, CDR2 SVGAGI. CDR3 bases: TGTGCCAGCAGTTGGGGCGAGGAGCAGTTCTTC. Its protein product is CASSWGEEQFF.

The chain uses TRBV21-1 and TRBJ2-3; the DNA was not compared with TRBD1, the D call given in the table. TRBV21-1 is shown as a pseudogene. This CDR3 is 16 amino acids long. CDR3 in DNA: TGTGCCAGCAGCAAATTCGCGGGGCCAAGCACAGATACGCAGTATTTT. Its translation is CASSKFAGPSTDTQYF.

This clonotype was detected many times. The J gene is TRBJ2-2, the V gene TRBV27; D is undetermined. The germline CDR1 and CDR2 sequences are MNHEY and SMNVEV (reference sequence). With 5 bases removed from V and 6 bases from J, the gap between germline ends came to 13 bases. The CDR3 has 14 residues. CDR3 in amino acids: CASSASVGPGELFF. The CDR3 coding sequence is TGTGCCAGCAGTGCATCGGTGGGTCCCGGGGAGCTGTTTTTT.

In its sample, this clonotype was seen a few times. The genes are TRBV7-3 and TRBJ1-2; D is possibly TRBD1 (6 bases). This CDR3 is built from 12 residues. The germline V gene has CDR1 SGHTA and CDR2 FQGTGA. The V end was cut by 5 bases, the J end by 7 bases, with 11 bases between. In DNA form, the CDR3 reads TGTGCCAGCAGCGAGGGGGGGAGTGGCTACACCTTC. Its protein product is CASSEGGSGYTF.

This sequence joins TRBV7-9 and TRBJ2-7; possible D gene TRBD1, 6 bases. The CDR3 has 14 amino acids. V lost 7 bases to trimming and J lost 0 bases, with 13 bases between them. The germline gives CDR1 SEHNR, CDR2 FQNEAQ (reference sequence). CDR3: CASTVDSSSYEQYF. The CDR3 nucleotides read TGTGCCAGCACCGTGGACAGTAGCTCCTACGAGCAGTACTTC.

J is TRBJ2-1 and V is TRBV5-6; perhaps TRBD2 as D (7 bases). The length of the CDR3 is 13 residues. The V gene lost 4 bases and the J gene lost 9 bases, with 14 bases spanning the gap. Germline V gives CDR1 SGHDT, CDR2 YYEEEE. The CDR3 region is CASSPWGGVEQFF. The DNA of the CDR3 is TGTGCCAGCAGCCCCTGGGGGGGCGTTGAGCAGTTCTTC.

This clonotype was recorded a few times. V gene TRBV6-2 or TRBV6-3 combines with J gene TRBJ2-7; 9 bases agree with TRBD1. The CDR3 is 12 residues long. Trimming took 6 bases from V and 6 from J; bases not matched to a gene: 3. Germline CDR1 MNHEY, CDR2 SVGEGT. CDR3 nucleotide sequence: TGTGCCAGCAGCACAGGGGGCCTCGAGCAGTACGTC. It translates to CASSTGGLEQYV.

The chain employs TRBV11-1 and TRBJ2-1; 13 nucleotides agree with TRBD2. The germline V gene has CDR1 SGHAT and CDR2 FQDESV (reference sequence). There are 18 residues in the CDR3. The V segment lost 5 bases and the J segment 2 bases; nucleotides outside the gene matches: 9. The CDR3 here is CASSIGRLAGGPYNEQFF. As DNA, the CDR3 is TGTGCCAGCAGCATCGGTAGACTAGCGGGGGGCCCCTACAATGAGCAGTTCTTC. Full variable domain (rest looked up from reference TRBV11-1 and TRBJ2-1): EAEVAQSPRYKITEKSQAVAFWCDPISGHATLYWYRQILGQGPELLVQFQDESVVDDSQLPKDRFSAERLKGVDSTLKIQPAELGDSAMYLCASSIGRLAGGPYNEQFFGPGTRLTVL.

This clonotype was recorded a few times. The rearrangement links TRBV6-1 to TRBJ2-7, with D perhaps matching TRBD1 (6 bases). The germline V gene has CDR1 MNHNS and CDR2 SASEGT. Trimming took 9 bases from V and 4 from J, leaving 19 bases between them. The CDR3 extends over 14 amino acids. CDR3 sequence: CASSPEDSYYEQYF. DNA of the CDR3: TGTGCCAGTTCACCCGAGGACAGCTATTACGAGCAGTACTTC.

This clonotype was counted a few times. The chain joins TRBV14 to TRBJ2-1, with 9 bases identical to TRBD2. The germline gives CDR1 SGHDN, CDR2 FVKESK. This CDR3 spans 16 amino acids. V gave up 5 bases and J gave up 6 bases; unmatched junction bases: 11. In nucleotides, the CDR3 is TGTGCCAGCAGCGCCTCTGGGACTAGCTTAATCAATGAGCAGTTCTTC. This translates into CASSASGTSLINEQFF.

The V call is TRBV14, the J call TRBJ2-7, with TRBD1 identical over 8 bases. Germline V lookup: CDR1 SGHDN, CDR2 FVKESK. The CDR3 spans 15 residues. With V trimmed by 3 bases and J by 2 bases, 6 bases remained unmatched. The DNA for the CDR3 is TGTGCCAGCAGCCAGAGGGACAGGCGTCCCTACGAGCAGTACTTC. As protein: CASSQRDRRPYEQYF.

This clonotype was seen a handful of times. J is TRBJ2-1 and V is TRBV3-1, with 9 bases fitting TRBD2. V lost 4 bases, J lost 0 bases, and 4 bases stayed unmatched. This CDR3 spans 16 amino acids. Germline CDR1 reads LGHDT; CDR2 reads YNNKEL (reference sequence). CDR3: CASSRQRGVSYNEQFF. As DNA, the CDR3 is TGTGCCAGCAGCCGCCAGCGGGGGGTCTCCTACAATGAGCAGTTCTTC.